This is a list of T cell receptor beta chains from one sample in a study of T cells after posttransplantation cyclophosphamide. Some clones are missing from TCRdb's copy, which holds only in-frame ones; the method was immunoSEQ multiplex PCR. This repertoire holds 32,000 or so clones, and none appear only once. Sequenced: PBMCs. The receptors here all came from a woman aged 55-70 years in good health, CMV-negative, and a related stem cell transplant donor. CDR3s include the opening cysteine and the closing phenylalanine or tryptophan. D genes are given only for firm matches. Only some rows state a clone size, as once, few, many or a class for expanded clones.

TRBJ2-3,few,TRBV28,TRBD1,CASSTRDRGTDTQYF,TGTGCCAGCAGTACGCGGGACAGGGGCACAGATACGCAGTATTTT
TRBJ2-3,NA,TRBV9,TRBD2,CASSVAGLGGGTGDTQYF,TGTGCCAGCAGCGTAGCAGGACTGGGCGGGGGGACGGGAGATACGCAGTATTTT
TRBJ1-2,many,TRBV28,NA,CASSQGLSGYGYTF,TGTGCCAGCAGCCAGGGTCTTAGCGGCTATGGCTACACCTTC
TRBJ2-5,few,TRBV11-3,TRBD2,CASSRGGTSYGTQYF,TGTGCCAGCAGCCGAGGGGGGACTAGTTATGGGACCCAGTACTTC
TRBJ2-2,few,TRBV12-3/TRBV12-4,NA,CATTTSGTGELFF,TGTGCCACCACGACGTCGGGGACCGGGGAGCTGTTTTTT
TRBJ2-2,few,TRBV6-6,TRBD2,CASSYGGVDTGELFF,TGTGCCAGCAGTTACGGGGGGGTTGACACCGGGGAGCTGTTTTTT
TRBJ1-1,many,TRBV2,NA,CASLRGGTEAFF,TGTGCCAGCTTAAGGGGTGGCACTGAAGCTTTCTTT
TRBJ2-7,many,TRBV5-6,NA,CASSNDRNEQYF,TGTGCCAGCAGCAACGACAGGAACGAGCAGTACTTC
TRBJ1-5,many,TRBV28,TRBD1,CASSSGTGLVRNQPQHF,TGTGCCAGCAGTTCCGGGACAGGGCTCGTGCGCAATCAGCCCCAGCATTTT
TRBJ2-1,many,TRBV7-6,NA,CASSSYQAHEQFF,TGTGCCAGCAGCTCGTATCAAGCGCACGAGCAGTTCTTC
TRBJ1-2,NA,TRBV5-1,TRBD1,CASSSDRGVDFSYGYTF,TGCGCCAGCAGTTCGGACAGGGGGGTAGATTTTAGCTATGGCTACACCTTC
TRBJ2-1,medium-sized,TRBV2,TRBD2,CASGRLAGVYNEQFF,TGTGCCAGCGGCAGACTAGCGGGAGTTTACAATGAGCAGTTCTTC
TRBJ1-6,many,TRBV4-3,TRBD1,CASSQAPGQGNSPLHF,TGCGCCAGCAGCCAAGCGCCTGGACAGGGCAATTCACCCCTCCACTTT
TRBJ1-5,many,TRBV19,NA,CASSSWAQPQHF,TGTGCCAGTAGTTCCTGGGCGCAGCCCCAGCATTTT
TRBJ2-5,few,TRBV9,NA,CASSVGAQDQETQYF,TGTGCCAGCAGCGTAGGGGCACAGGACCAAGAGACCCAGTACTTC
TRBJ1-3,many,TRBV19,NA,CASSSPTGYSGNTIYF,TGTGCCAGTAGTTCTCCGACAGGCTACTCTGGAAACACCATATATTTT
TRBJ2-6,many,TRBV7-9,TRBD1,CASSTYRGSSSGANVLTF,TGTGCCAGCAGCACGTACAGGGGGAGTAGCTCTGGGGCCAACGTCCTGACTTTC
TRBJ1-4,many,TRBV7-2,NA,CASSAKQGINEKLFF,TGTGCCAGCAGCGCGAAACAGGGTATAAATGAAAAACTGTTTTTT
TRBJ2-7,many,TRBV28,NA,CASRAGPRGSYEQYF,TGTGCCAGCAGAGCCGGGCCCCGGGGGTCCTACGAGCAGTACTTC
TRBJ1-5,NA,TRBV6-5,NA,CASSQLQGNQPQHF,TGTGCCAGCAGTCAGCTCCAGGGGAATCAGCCCCAGCATTTT
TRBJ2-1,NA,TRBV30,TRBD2,CAWSETSVGLSQFF,TGTGCCTGGAGCGAAACTAGCGTTGGCCTTTCGCAGTTCTTC
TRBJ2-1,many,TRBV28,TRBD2,CASGTSGGGSNEQFF,TGTGCCAGCGGGACTAGCGGGGGGGGCTCCAATGAGCAGTTCTTC
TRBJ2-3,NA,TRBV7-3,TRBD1,CASSLYGQGASGDTQYF,TGTGCCAGCAGCCTCTACGGACAGGGGGCGTCGGGGGATACGCAGTATTTT
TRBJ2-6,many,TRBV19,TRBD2,CASSPGGGSGANVLTF,TGTGCCAGTAGTCCGGGGGGGGGATCAGGGGCCAACGTCCTGACTTTC
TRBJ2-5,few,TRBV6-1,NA,CASSVTALQETQYF,TGTGCCAGCAGTGTGACAGCTCTACAAGAGACCCAGTACTTC
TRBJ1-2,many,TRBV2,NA,CASRQGLSGYTF,TGTGCCAGCAGACAAGGACTAAGCGGCTACACCTTC
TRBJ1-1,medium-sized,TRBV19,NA,CASGQKNTEAFF,TGTGCCAGTGGACAGAAGAACACTGAAGCTTTCTTT
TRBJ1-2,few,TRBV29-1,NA,CSVVLGLSYGYTF,TGCAGCGTTGTCCTAGGACTTTCCTATGGCTACACCTTC
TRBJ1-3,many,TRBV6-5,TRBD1,CASSYRDRGENTIYF,TGTGCCAGCAGTTACAGGGACAGGGGGGAAAACACCATATATTTT
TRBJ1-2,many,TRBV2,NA,CASSGGRGVHYGYTF,TGTGCCAGCAGTGGGGGTCGGGGAGTTCACTATGGCTACACCTTC
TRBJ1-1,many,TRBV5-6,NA,CASSPNPTVNTEAFF,TGTGCCAGCAGCCCCAACCCGACAGTGAACACTGAAGCTTTCTTT
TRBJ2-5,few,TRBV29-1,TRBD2,CSVRPRGGSEETQYF,TGCAGCGTTCGACCGCGGGGGGGATCGGAAGAGACCCAGTACTTC
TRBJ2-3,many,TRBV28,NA,CASSQTSTDTQYF,TGTGCCAGCAGCCAGACTAGCACAGATACGCAGTATTTT
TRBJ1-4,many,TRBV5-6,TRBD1,CASSLRTGGYEKLFF,TGTGCCAGCAGCCTCCGGACAGGGGGCTATGAAAAACTGTTTTTT
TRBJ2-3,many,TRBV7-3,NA,CASSLFKGDTQYF,TGTGCCAGCAGCTTATTTAAGGGAGATACGCAGTATTTT
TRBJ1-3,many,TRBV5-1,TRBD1,CASSLGTGGSLTHGNTIYF,TGCGCCAGCAGCTTGGGAACAGGGGGCTCATTAACTCATGGAAACACCATATATTTT
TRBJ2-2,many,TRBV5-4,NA,CASSLLETGELFF,TGTGCCAGCAGCTTGCTAGAAACCGGGGAGCTGTTTTTT
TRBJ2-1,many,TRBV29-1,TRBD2,CSAPLSGRNEQFF,TGCAGCGCCCCGCTGAGCGGGAGGAATGAGCAGTTCTTC
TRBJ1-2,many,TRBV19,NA,CASRASSYGYTF,TGTGCCAGTAGGGCTTCTTCCTATGGCTACACCTTC
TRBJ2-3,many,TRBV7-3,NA,CASSLLRTDTQYF,TGTGCCAGCAGCTTACTTCGCACAGATACGCAGTATTTT
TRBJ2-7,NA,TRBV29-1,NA,CSVGQYEQYF,TGCAGCGTCGGACAGTACGAGCAGTACTTC
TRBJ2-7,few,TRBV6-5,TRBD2,CASRPGTITVYEQYF,TGTGCCAGCAGGCCAGGGACTATCACGGTCTACGAGCAGTACTTC